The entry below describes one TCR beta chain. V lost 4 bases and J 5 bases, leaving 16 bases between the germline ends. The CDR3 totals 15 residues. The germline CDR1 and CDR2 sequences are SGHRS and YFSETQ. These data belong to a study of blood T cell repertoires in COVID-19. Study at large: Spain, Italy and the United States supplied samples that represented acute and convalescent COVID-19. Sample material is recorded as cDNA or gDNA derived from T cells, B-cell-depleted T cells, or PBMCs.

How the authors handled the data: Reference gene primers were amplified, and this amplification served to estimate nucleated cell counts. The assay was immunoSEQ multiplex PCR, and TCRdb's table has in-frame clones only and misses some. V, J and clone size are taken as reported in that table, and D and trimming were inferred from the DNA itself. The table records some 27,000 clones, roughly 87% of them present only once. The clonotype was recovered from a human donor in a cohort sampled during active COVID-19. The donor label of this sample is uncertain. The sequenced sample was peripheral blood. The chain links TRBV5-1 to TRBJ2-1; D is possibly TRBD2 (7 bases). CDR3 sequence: CASSPGGGGNNEQFF. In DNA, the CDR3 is TGCGCCAGCAGCCCCGGGGGCGGGGGCAACAATGAGCAGTTCTTC.